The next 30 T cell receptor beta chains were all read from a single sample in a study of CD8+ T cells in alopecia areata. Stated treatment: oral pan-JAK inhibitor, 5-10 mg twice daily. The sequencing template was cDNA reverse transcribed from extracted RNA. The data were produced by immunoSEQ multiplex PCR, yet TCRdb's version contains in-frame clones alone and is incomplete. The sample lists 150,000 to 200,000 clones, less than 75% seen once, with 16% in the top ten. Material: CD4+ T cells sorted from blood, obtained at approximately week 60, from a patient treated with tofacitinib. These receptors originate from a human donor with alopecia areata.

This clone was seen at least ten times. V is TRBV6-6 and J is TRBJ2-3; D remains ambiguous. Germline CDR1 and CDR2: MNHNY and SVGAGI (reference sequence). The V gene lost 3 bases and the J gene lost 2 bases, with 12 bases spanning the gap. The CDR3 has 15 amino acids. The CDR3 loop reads CASSYQFGNTDTQYF. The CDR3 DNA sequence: TGTGCCAGCAGTTATCAGTTCGGTAACACAGATACGCAGTATTTT.

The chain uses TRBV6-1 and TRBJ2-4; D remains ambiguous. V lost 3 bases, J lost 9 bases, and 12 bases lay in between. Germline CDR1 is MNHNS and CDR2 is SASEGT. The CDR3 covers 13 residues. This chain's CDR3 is CASSENGVGIQYF. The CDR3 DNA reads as TGTGCCAGCAGTGAGAATGGTGTAGGCATTCAGTACTTC.

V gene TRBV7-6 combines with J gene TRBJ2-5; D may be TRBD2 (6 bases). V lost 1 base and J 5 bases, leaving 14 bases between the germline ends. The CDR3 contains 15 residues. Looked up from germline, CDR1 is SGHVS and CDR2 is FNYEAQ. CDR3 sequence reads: CASSLGRVLRETQYF. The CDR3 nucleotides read TGTGCCAGCAGCTTAGGGAGGGTATTACGGGAGACCCAGTACTTC. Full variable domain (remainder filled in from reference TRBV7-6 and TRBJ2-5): GAGVSQSPRYKVTKRGQDVALRCDPISGHVSLYWYRQALGQGPEFLTYFNYEAQQDKSGLPNDRFSAERPEGSISTLTIQRTEQRDSAMYRCASSLGRVLRETQYFGPGTRLLVL.

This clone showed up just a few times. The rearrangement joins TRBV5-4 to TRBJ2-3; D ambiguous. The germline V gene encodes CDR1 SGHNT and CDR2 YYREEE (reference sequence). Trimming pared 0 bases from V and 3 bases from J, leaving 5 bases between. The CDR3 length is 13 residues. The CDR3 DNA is TGTGCCAGCAGCTTGGTGGGGACAGATACGCAGTATTTT. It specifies CASSLVGTDTQYF.

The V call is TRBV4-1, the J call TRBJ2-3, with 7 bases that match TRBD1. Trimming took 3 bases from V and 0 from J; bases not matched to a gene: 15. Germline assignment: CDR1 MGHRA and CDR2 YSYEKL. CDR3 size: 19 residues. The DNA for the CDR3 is TGCGCCAGCAGCCAGAAATCCGGACAGGCCGGATCTAGCACAGATACGCAGTATTTT. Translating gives CASSQKSGQAGSSTDTQYF.

The CDR3 loop reads CATRTGQASTDTQYF. Here the CDR3 DNA reads TGTGCCACCAGAACAGGACAGGCTAGCACAGATACGCAGTATTTT. The chain combines TRBV6-1 with TRBJ2-3; 7 positions agree with TRBD1. Germline V lookup: CDR1 MNHNS, CDR2 SASEGT. V lost 10 bases, J lost 0 bases, and 10 bases stayed unmatched. CDR3 length equals 15 residues.

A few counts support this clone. The CDR3 reads CAWDTGISNYGYTF. Written as DNA, the CDR3 is TGTGCCTGGGATACAGGGATTTCAAACTATGGCTACACCTTC. The chain recombines TRBV30 with TRBJ1-2; D is possibly TRBD1 (6 bases). CDR1 and CDR2 (germline): GTSNPN, SVGIG (reference sequence). V was trimmed by 5 bases and J by 2 bases, leaving 15 bases between them. The CDR3 totals 14 residues.

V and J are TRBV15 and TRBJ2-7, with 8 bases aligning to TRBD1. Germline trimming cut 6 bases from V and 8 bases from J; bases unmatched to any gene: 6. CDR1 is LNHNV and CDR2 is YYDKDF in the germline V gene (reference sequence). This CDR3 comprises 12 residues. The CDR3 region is CATSPDRGKQYF. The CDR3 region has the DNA TGTGCCACCAGTCCCGACAGGGGCAAGCAGTACTTC.

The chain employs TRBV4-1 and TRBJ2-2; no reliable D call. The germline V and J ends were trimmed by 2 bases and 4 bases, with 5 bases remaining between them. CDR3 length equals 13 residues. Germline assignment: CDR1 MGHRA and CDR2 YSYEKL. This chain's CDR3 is CASSQWRTGELFF. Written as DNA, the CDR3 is TGCGCCAGCAGCCAATGGCGCACCGGGGAGCTGTTTTTT.

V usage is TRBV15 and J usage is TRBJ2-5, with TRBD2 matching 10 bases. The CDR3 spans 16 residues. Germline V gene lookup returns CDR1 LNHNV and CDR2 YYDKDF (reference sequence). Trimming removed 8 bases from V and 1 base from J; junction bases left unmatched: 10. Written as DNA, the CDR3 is TGTGCCACCCAGGATAGCGGGGGGATAGGCCAAGAGACCCAGTACTTC. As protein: CATQDSGGIGQETQYF.

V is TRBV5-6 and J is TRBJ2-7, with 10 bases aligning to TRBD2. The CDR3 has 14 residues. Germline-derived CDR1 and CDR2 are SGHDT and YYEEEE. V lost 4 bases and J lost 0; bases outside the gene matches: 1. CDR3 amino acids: CASSASGGSYEQYF. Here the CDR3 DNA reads TGTGCCAGCAGCGCTAGCGGGGGCTCCTACGAGCAGTACTTC. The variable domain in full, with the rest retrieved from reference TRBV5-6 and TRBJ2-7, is DAGVTQSPTHLIKTRGQQVTLRCSPKSGHDTVSWYQQALGQGPQFIFQYYEEEERQRGNFPDRFSGHQFPNYSSELNVNALLLGDSALYLCASSASGGSYEQYFGPGTRLTVT.

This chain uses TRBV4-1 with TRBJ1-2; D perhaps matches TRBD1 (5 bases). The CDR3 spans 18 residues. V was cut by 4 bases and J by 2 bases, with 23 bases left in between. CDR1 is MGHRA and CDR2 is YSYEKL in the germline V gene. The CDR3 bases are TGCGCCAGCAGCCTACTTTCGCTCCCGGGGCCGCGGAACTATGGCTACACCTTC. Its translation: CASSLLSLPGPRNYGYTF.

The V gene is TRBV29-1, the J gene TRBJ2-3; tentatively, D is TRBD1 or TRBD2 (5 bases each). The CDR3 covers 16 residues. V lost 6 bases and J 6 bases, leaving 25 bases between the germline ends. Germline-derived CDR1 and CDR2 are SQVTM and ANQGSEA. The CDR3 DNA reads TGCAGCGTGGTTGGAAGGACCGTGGGGGATCTTGATACGCAGTATTTT. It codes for CSVVGRTVGDLDTQYF.

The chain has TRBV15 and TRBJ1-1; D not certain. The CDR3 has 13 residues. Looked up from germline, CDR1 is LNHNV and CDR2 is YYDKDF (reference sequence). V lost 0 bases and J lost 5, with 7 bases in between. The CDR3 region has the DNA TGTGCCACCAGCAGAGATTGGGAGACTGAAGCTTTCTTT. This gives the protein CATSRDWETEAFF.

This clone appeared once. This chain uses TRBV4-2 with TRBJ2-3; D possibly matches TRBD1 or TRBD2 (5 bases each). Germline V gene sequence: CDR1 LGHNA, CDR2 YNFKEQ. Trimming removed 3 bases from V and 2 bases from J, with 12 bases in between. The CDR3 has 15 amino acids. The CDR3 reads CASSQAWDLTDTQYF. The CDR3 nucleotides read TGTGCCAGCAGCCAGGCCTGGGACCTCACAGATACGCAGTATTTT.

In DNA, the CDR3 is TGCGCCAGCAGCCAAGTTACCGGGTCCGGGGGCGGCTACACCTTC. Protein product: CASSQVTGSGGGYTF. The chain employs TRBV4-1 and TRBJ1-2; weak D call: TRBD1 (6 bases). This CDR3 contains 15 residues. Germline V gives CDR1 MGHRA, CDR2 YSYEKL. Trimming took 1 base from V and 8 from J, leaving 17 bases between them.

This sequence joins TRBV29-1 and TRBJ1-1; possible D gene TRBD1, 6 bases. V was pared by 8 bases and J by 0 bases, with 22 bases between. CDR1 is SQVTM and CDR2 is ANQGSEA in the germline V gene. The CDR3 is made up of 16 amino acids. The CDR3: CSTFGQTYAMNTEAFF. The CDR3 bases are TGCAGCACCTTTGGACAGACCTACGCGATGAACACTGAAGCTTTCTTT.

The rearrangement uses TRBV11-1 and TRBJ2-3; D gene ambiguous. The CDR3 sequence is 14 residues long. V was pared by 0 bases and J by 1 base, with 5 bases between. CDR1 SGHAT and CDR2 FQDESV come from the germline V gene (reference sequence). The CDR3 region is CASSLATGTDTQYF. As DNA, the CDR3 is TGTGCCAGCAGCTTAGCGACCGGCACAGATACGCAGTATTTT.

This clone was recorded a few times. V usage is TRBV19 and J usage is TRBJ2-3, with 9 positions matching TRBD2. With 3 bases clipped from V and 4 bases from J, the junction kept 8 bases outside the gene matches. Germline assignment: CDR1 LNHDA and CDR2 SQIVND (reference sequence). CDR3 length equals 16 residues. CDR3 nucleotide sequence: TGTGCCAGTAGTATCCCGGTGAGGACTAGCGCAGATACGCAGTATTTT. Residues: CASSIPVRTSADTQYF.

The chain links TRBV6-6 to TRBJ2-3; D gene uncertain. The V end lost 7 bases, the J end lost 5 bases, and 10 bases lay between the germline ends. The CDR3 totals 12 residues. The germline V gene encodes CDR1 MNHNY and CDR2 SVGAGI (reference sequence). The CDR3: CASTQTVDTQYF. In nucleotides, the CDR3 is TGTGCCAGCACCCAAACGGTAGATACGCAGTATTTT.

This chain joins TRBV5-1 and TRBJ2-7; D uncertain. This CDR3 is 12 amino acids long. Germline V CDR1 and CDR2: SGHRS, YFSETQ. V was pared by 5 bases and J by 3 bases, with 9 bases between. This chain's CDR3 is CASSTDGYEQYF. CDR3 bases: TGCGCCAGCAGTACGGACGGCTACGAGCAGTACTTC.

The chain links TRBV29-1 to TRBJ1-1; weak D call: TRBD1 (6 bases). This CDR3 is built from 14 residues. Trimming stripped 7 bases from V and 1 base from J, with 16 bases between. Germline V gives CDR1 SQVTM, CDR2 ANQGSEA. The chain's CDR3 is CSAIESGANTEAFF. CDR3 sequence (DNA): TGCAGCGCTATAGAGTCAGGGGCGAACACTGAAGCTTTCTTT.

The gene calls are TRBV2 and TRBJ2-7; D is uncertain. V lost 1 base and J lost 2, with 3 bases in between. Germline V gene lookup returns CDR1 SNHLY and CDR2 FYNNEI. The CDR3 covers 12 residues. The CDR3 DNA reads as TGTGCCAGCAGTGAAGGGACCTACGAGCAGTACTTC. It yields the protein CASSEGTYEQYF.

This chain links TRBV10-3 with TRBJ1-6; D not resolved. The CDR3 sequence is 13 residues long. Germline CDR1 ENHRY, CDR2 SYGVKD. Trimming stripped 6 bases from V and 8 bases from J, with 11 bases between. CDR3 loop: CAIRSVGDSPLHF. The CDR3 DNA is TGTGCCATCAGGTCTGTGGGAGATTCACCCCTCCACTTT.

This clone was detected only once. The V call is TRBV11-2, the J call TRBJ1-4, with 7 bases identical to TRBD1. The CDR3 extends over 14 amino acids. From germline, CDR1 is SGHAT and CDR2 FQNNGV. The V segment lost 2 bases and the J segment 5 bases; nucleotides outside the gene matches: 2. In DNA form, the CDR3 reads TGTGCCAGCAGCTTATCACAGGGGAATGAAAAACTGTTTTTT. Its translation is CASSLSQGNEKLFF.

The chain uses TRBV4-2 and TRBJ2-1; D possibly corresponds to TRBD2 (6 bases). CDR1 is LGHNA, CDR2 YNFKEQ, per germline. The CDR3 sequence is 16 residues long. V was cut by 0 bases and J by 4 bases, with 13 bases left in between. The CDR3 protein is CASSQDKRGLYNEQFF. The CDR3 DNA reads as TGTGCCAGCAGCCAAGATAAAAGGGGACTGTACAATGAGCAGTTCTTC.

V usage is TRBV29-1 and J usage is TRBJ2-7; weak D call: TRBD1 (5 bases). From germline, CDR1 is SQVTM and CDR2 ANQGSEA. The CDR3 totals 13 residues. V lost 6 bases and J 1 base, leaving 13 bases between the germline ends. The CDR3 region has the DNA TGCAGCGTAAGGGGCCGTAGGTCCTACGAGCAGTACTTC. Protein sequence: CSVRGRRSYEQYF.

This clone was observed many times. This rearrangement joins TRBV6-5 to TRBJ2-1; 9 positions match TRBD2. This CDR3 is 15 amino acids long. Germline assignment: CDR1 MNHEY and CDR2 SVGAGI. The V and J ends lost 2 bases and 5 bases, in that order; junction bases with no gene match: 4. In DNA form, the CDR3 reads TGTGCCAGCAGTTACGAGCGGGGGGTTAACAATGAGCAGTTCTTC. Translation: CASSYERGVNNEQFF.

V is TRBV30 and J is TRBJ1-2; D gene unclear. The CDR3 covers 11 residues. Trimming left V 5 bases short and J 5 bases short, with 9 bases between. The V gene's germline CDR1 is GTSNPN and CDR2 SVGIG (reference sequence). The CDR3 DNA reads TGTGCCTGGGACAAGATTTATGGCTACACCTTC. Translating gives CAWDKIYGYTF.

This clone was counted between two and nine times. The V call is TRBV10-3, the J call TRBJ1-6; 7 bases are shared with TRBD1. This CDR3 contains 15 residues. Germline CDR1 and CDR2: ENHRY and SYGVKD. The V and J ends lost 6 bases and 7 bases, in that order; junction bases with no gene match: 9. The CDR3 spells CAISGTDPGNSPLHF. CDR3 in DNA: TGTGCCATCAGCGGGACAGACCCTGGGAATTCACCCCTCCACTTT.